This is a list of T cell receptor beta chains from one sample in a study of beta chain bispecific antibodies for T cell cancers. TCRdb reprocessed the 5' RACE reads via MiXCR and lists one record per CDR3 protein. This table holds approximately 20,000 distinct CDR3 sequences, about 2.7% found once. These TCRs' antigens remain unknown. Sample: healthy donor T cells cultured with leukemia cells. All receptors derive from a human donor in good health. Some clones in this sample may be carry-over from other donors' samples. CDR3s include the opening cysteine and the closing phenylalanine or tryptophan. Fields, in order: CDR3 DNA, CDR3 protein, D gene, clone size, V gene, J gene. A D gene is named only where the DNA matches it firmly. Only some rows state a clone size, as once, few, many or a class for expanded clones.

TGTGCCAGCAGTTTAAACGGGGGCCCCTACAATGAGCAGTTCTTC	CASSLNGGPYNEQFF	NA	few	TRBV12-3/TRBV12-4	TRBJ2-1
TGTGCCAGCAGCCGTCTGAGGGGGAACACTGAAGCTTTCTTT	CASSRLRGNTEAFF	NA	many	TRBV12-3/TRBV12-4	TRBJ1-1
TGTGCCAGCACCAGCGTTGGACAGATGAACACTGAAGCTTTCTTT	CASTSVGQMNTEAFF	NA	medium-sized	TRBV13	TRBJ1-1
TGTGCCAGCTCGCCAGACAGGGTCTTCGCCGAGCAGTACTTC	CASSPDRVFAEQYF	TRBD1	many	TRBV18	TRBJ2-7
TGTGCCAGCAGTCCCGGGACAGCTAATGAAAAACTGTTTTTT	CASSPGTANEKLFF	TRBD1	many	TRBV28	TRBJ1-4
TGTGCCAGCTCACCCGGGCGGGAGACCCAGTACTTC	CASSPGRETQYF	NA	NA	TRBV18	TRBJ2-5
TGTGCCATCAGTGAGTCCGGCGGGGTAGTTTACGAGCAGTACTTC	CAISESGGVVYEQYF	NA	many	TRBV10-3	TRBJ2-7
TGTGCCAGCAGTTTAGCCTCGTCCACAGATACGCAGTATTTT	CASSLASSTDTQYF	NA	many	TRBV27	TRBJ2-3
TGTGCCAGCAGTAAACAGGGGGCTAGCAATCAGCCCCAGCATTTT	CASSKQGASNQPQHF	TRBD1	many	TRBV2	TRBJ1-5
TGTGCCAGCAGCTTGGTCGATGAGCAGTTCTTC	CASSLVDEQFF	NA	many	TRBV11-2	TRBJ2-1
TGTGCCAGCAGTTTACAGGGACAGGAGCAAGAGACCCAGTACTTC	CASSLQGQEQETQYF	TRBD1	many	TRBV27	TRBJ2-5
TGTGCCAGCAGCTTAGTCACCCCCCTAGCGGGGGAAGTGGGCGGGGAGCTGTTTTTT	CASSLVTPLAGEVGGELFF	TRBD2	many	TRBV7-2	TRBJ2-2
TGTGCCATCAGTGAGGGGGGCAATCAGCCCCAGCATTTT	CAISEGGNQPQHF	NA	many	TRBV10-3	TRBJ1-5
TGCGCCAGCAGCTTGGAGGGGCTGAACACTGAAGCTTTCTTT	CASSLEGLNTEAFF	NA	many	TRBV5-1	TRBJ1-1
TGTGCCAGCACCCTCAACTCAGGGATCACCGGGGAGCTGTTTTTT	CASTLNSGITGELFF	NA	medium-sized	TRBV28	TRBJ2-2
TGTGCCAGCAGAGCAATAAACTACAATGAGCAGTTCTTC	CASRAINYNEQFF	NA	many	TRBV6-5	TRBJ2-1
TGCAGTGCTAGAGGCTTGGCCTCCTCCAGCTCCTACGAGCAGTACTTC	CSARGLASSSSYEQYF	NA	many	TRBV20-1	TRBJ2-7
TGTGCCAGCAGCTTAAAAGCGGCTAGCGGGGGCAATGAGCAGTTCTTC	CASSLKAASGGNEQFF	TRBD2	many	TRBV7-3	TRBJ2-1
TGTGCCAGCACCCCGGGCGGTAGCGGGGGGGGGACCCAGTACTTC	CASTPGGSGGGTQYF	TRBD2	many	TRBV6-5	TRBJ2-5
TGTGCCAGCAGCTTAGTCTCTCCGGGGAATAATTCACCCCTCCACTTT	CASSLVSPGNNSPLHF	NA	many	TRBV7-9	TRBJ1-6
TGTGCCAGCAGCTTAGGCACCGACTCCTACGAGCAGTACTTC	CASSLGTDSYEQYF	NA	few	TRBV7-3	TRBJ2-7
TGTGCCAGCAGTCTAGGACGGTACTATGGCTACACCTTC	CASSLGRYYGYTF	NA	many	TRBV28	TRBJ1-2
TGTGCCAGCACCAAGGGATGGGGGGACAACTATGGCTACACCTTC	CASTKGWGDNYGYTF	NA	NA	TRBV27	TRBJ1-2
TGTGCCAGCAGCAGGGGCACCGGGGAGCTGTTTTTT	CASSRGTGELFF	NA	many	TRBV9	TRBJ2-2
TGTGCCAGCAGCCAATGGGACAGGGGAGTCGAGACCCAGTACTTC	CASSQWDRGVETQYF	TRBD1	many	TRBV3-1	TRBJ2-5
TGTGCCAGTAGTATTTGGTCGTACAATGAGCAGTTCTTC	CASSIWSYNEQFF	NA	many	TRBV19	TRBJ2-1
TGTGCCAGCAGTTATCCCGGACAGGGTAACTATGGCTACACCTTC	CASSYPGQGNYGYTF	TRBD1	many	TRBV6-2/TRBV6-3	TRBJ1-2
TGTGCCAGTAGTATCTTGGGCACAGATACGCAGTATTTT	CASSILGTDTQYF	NA	many	TRBV19	TRBJ2-3
TGTGCCAGCAGTTTTCCAGGGGCTGGCGGGGAGCTGTTTTTT	CASSFPGAGGELFF	NA	NA	TRBV5-4	TRBJ2-2
TGTGCCAGCAGTTTAGCTCGGGAGCAGTACTTC	CASSLAREQYF	NA	many	TRBV12-3/TRBV12-4	TRBJ2-7
TGTGCCAGCAGTACCCCGGGGCCTCCCAGGACCCAGTACTTC	CASSTPGPPRTQYF	NA	many	TRBV6-9	TRBJ2-5
TGTGCCAACCCAGACAGTAGGTTGTATGCTTTCTTT	CANPDSRLYAFF	NA	many	TRBV19	TRBJ1-1
TGTGCCAGCAGCTCGGCGGACAGCTCCTACAATGAGCAGTTCTTC	CASSSADSSYNEQFF	NA	NA	TRBV7-3	TRBJ2-1
TGTGCCAGCACGCATAGGCCTGTGCTCTCTGGGGCCAACGTCCTGACTTTC	CASTHRPVLSGANVLTF	NA	many	TRBV5-5	TRBJ2-6
TGTGCCAAGACCCTACTGCGGGGGGAGTGCACCGGGGAGCTGTTTTTT	CAKTLLRGECTGELFF	TRBD2	many	TRBV5-3	TRBJ2-2
TGCGCCAGCTTGGGTGAAGGGCAGCCCCAGCATTTT	CASLGEGQPQHF	NA	medium-sized	TRBV5-1	TRBJ1-5
TGCAGCGTTGACCCGGGACAGGGAGGCACTGAAGCTTTCTTT	CSVDPGQGGTEAFF	TRBD1	many	TRBV29-1	TRBJ1-1
TGCGCCAGCAGCCAAGATTTCCAGGACACAGATACGCAGTATTTT	CASSQDFQDTDTQYF	NA	many	TRBV4-1	TRBJ2-3
TGTGCCAGCAGCTGGTCTCTCTTGACGGGGGGGCATGAAAAACTGTTTTTT	CASSWSLLTGGHEKLFF	NA	many	TRBV28	TRBJ1-4
TGTGCCAGCAGTTTAGCTGGTTTGGGCTATGGCTACACCTTC	CASSLAGLGYGYTF	NA	many	TRBV27	TRBJ1-2
TGCGCCAGCAGTGCTGGGGGGGGGGTGGATGAGCAGTTCTTC	CASSAGGGVDEQFF	TRBD2	few	TRBV10-2	TRBJ2-1
TGTGCCAGCAGTTTGGGCGGGGGGGGCAGAGAGCAGTTCTTC	CASSLGGGGREQFF	TRBD2	few	TRBV12-3/TRBV12-4	TRBJ2-1
TGTGCCAGTAGTATAAGTTTCGCTACAGGGGGAAAACTGTTTTTT	CASSISFATGGKLFF	TRBD1	many	TRBV19	TRBJ1-4
TGCAGTGCTAGAGGGTGGAGATCATCTTCTTCCGAGCAGTACTTC	CSARGWRSSSSEQYF	NA	many	TRBV20-1	TRBJ2-7
TGTGCCAGCAGCTCACCAACAGGGTCGGCGGCTTTCTTT	CASSSPTGSAAFF	NA	many	TRBV7-8	TRBJ1-1
TGCAGCGTTTTTCTCGAGAGGGAGTCGACAGATACGCAGTATTTT	CSVFLERESTDTQYF	NA	many	TRBV29-1	TRBJ2-3